Below are 31 T cell receptor beta chains sequenced from a single sample in a study of blood T cell repertoires in COVID-19. Repertoires were generated with immunoSEQ multiplex PCR, while TCRdb's copy carries only in-frame clones and drops some. The top ten hold about 6% of the sample, which has about 210,000 clones, about 82% seen once. What was sequenced was PBMCs or T cells enriched from blood (not recorded which). These receptors came from a man aged 35 to 55 with acute COVID-19.

This rearrangement joins TRBV15 to TRBJ1-5; 8 bases line up with TRBD1. CDR1 and CDR2 from the germline V gene are LNHNV and YYDKDF (reference sequence). The CDR3 contains 14 residues. V trimming: 5 bases; J trimming: 7 bases; junction bases outside the gene matches: 7. CDR3 protein: CATSAQGAQQPQHF. DNA of the CDR3: TGTGCCACCAGCGCCCAGGGGGCCCAACAGCCCCAGCATTTT.

The count of this clone is one. The chain employs TRBV11-2 and TRBJ2-3; no clear D. The CDR3 covers 13 residues. Looked up from germline, CDR1 is SGHAT and CDR2 is FQNNGV. V was clipped by 3 bases and J by 6 bases, with 10 bases between them. The CDR3 is CASSFGPADTQYF. DNA for the CDR3: TGTGCCAGCAGCTTCGGTCCCGCGGATACGCAGTATTTT.

The gene calls are TRBV13 and TRBJ2-5; TRBD2 agrees at 10 bases. The CDR3 runs to 16 residues. Trimming removed 5 bases from V and 0 bases from J; junction bases left unmatched: 6. Germline V CDR1 and CDR2: PRHDT, FYEKMQ (reference sequence). The DNA for the CDR3 is TGTGCCAGCAGCCCGCGGACTAGCGGATACCAAGAGACCCAGTACTTC. It translates to CASSPRTSGYQETQYF.

This chain joins TRBV21-1 and TRBJ2-1; TRBD1 was called by the table and not checked on the DNA. TRBV21-1 is recorded as a pseudogene. This CDR3 has 16 amino acids. In DNA form, the CDR3 reads TGTGCCACCCCTAAGCTCACAGGGGACCCCTACAATGAGCAGTTCTTC. Translating gives CATPKLTGDPYNEQFF.

In DNA, the CDR3 is TGTGCCAGCAGCTTAGATAACAGGGGTACTCAGCCCCAGCATTTT. Translating it yields CASSLDNRGTQPQHF. The chain is built from TRBV3-1 (or the pseudogene TRBV3-2) and TRBJ1-5; 7 nucleotides line up with TRBD1. This CDR3 has 15 amino acids. Looked up from germline, CDR1 is LGHDT and CDR2 is YNNKEL (reference sequence). J was trimmed by 6 bases and V by 5 bases; bases with no gene match: 10.

The chain employs TRBV19 and TRBJ1-5; D not certain. The CDR3 length is 12 residues. V lost 5 bases to trimming and J lost 5 bases, with 7 bases between them. Germline V gene sequence: CDR1 LNHDA, CDR2 SQIVND (reference sequence). Written as DNA, the CDR3 is TGTGCCAGTAGTTGGGGAGATCAGCCCCAGCATTTT. This codes for CASSWGDQPQHF.

The rearrangement joins TRBV6-4 to TRBJ1-4, with 8 nucleotides matching TRBD1. V lost 7 bases and J lost 7; bases outside the gene matches: 20. CDR1 MRHNA and CDR2 SNTAGT come from the germline V gene. CDR3 length equals 18 residues. The CDR3 DNA is TGTGCCAGCACCTACCCAGTCCCGGGACAGGTTTTTGGTGAAAAACTGTTTTTT. Translation gives CASTYPVPGQVFGEKLFF.

This clone was seen a single time. The chain's CDR3 is CASSLATPGAGAYEQYF. Here the CDR3 DNA reads TGTGCCAGCAGCTTAGCCACACCGGGGGCGGGAGCCTACGAGCAGTACTTC. V is TRBV7-6 and J is TRBJ2-7; tentative D call: TRBD2 (7 bases). From germline, CDR1 is SGHVS and CDR2 FNYEAQ. Trimming left V 0 bases short and J 2 bases short, with 17 bases between. The CDR3 sequence is 17 residues long.

The rearrangement uses TRBV28 and TRBJ1-1, with 7 positions matching TRBD1. The germline V gene has CDR1 MDHEN and CDR2 SYDVKM. With 7 bases clipped from V and 2 bases from J, the junction kept 10 bases outside the gene matches. The CDR3 loop spans 15 amino acids. The CDR3 DNA reads TGTGCCAGCACCCTAAGACAGGGACCAAACACTGAAGCTTTCTTT. Translating it yields CASTLRQGPNTEAFF.

In its sample, this clone was seen once. This sequence joins TRBV12-5 and TRBJ2-1; D is unresolved. Per germline, CDR1 LGHNT and CDR2 FRNRAP. This CDR3 has 17 amino acids. V was clipped by 0 bases and J by 1 base, with 13 bases between them. The CDR3 DNA is TGTGCTAGTGGTTTGGTACCCAGCGTTGAGTCCTACAATGAGCAGTTCTTC. This translates into CASGLVPSVESYNEQFF.

Here the CDR3 reads CATSRATGSNYGYTF. The CDR3 nucleotides read TGTGCCACCAGCAGAGCCACAGGGTCCAACTATGGCTACACCTTC. V usage is TRBV15 and J usage is TRBJ1-2; D is possibly TRBD1 (6 bases). Trimming removed 1 base from V and 2 bases from J, with 11 bases in between. Germline V gene lookup returns CDR1 LNHNV and CDR2 YYDKDF (reference sequence). This CDR3 spans 15 amino acids.

This chain joins TRBV11-2 and TRBJ1-1, with 7 nucleotides matching TRBD1. The CDR3 runs 12 residues. Germline values: CDR1 SGHAT, CDR2 FQNNGV. V was pared by 6 bases and J by 8 bases, with 6 bases of the junction left unmatched. In DNA form, the CDR3 reads TGTGCCAGCAGACCCAGGGGGATGGAAGCTTTCTTT. It codes for CASRPRGMEAFF.

This chain connects TRBV28 to TRBJ2-2, with D tentatively TRBD2 (5 bases). Germline assignment: CDR1 MDHEN and CDR2 SYDVKM. The ends were cut back, 4 bases at V and 4 bases at J, with 16 bases in the middle. This CDR3 has 16 amino acids. Written as DNA, the CDR3 is TGTGCCAGCAGTTCGGCGGAGGCCCCAGCCACCGGGGAGCTGTTTTTT. This encodes CASSSAEAPATGELFF.

V is TRBV10-2 and J is TRBJ2-3; TRBD2 matches at 8 bases. The V and J ends lost 7 bases and 14 bases, in that order; junction bases with no gene match: 17. The length of the CDR3 is 14 residues. Germline V gene data show CDR1 as WSHSY and CDR2 as SAAADI. CDR3 in DNA: TGCGCCAGCAAGATGGCGGGAGGCGGGGAACCGGGGTATTTT. It codes for CASKMAGGGEPGYF.

The chain joins TRBV10-1 to TRBJ1-6; 11 bases are a match to TRBD1. The CDR3 extends over 15 amino acids. CDR1 and CDR2 from the germline V gene are WNHNN and SYGVQD (reference sequence). V was clipped by 6 bases and J by 12 bases; unmatched bases: 10. The CDR3 protein is CASRSGQGDAGPLHF. The CDR3 nucleotides are TGCGCCAGCAGGTCGGGACAGGGGGACGCTGGACCCCTCCACTTT.

The V gene is TRBV19, the J gene TRBJ2-2, with D maybe TRBD2 (6 bases). The CDR3 is 16 amino acids. V was pared by 4 bases and J by 7 bases, with 19 bases between. CDR1 is LNHDA, CDR2 SQIVND, per germline (reference sequence). CDR3 DNA sequence: TGTGCCAGTAGTACGCGTCCGGGACTGGGGATCGGGGAGCTGTTTTTT. Translated, it gives CASSTRPGLGIGELFF.

V gene TRBV19 combines with J gene TRBJ1-3, with D hard to call. Deletions cut 3 bases from V and 1 base from J, with 10 bases between. CDR3 size: 15 residues. Germline CDR1 is LNHDA and CDR2 is SQIVND (reference sequence). The CDR3, as DNA: TGTGCCAGTAGTATCGCCGGGGTATCTGGAAACACCATATATTTT. As protein: CASSIAGVSGNTIYF.

This chain connects TRBV6-5 to TRBJ2-2; no clear D gene. The CDR3 sequence is 14 residues long. Germline V gene data show CDR1 as MNHEY and CDR2 as SVGAGI. With 4 bases removed from V and 4 bases from J, the gap between germline ends came to 10 bases. The CDR3 is CASSFLTRTGELFF. CDR3 nucleotide sequence: TGTGCCAGCAGTTTCCTAACCCGCACCGGGGAGCTGTTTTTT.

This clone appeared a few times. The V call is TRBV7-9, the J call TRBJ1-3; D is ambiguous. Trimming removed 5 bases from V and 2 bases from J, with 7 bases in between. The germline V gene has CDR1 SEHNR and CDR2 FQNEAQ (reference sequence). The CDR3 contains 13 residues. In DNA form, the CDR3 reads TGTGCCAGCAGCCCTCGGGCTGGAAACACCATATATTTT. Residues: CASSPRAGNTIYF.

The gene calls are TRBV25-1 and TRBJ2-2; D possibly corresponds to TRBD1 (5 bases). Germline CDR1 and CDR2: MGHDK and SYGVNS. With 2 bases removed from V and 3 bases from J, the gap between germline ends came to 7 bases. The CDR3 has 14 amino acids. CDR3 nucleotides: TGTGCCAGCAGTGAAGGCAGGGACACCGGGGAGCTGTTTTTT. Translation: CASSEGRDTGELFF.

This clone has a single count. The chain recombines TRBV2 with TRBJ2-1; D gene uncertain. V lost 8 bases, J lost 7 bases, and 12 bases lay in between. The length of the CDR3 is 12 residues. CDR1 is SNHLY and CDR2 is FYNNEI in the germline V gene. CDR3 in DNA: TGTGCCAGCTCTGGAGAGGTGAATGAGCAGTTCTTC. Translation gives CASSGEVNEQFF. The full variable domain, its missing parts supplied by reference TRBV2 and TRBJ2-1, is EPEVTQTPSHQVTQMGQEVILRCVPISNHLYFYWYRQILGQKVEFLVSFYNNEISEKSEIFDDQFSVERPDGSNFTLKIRSTKLEDSAMYFCASSGEVNEQFFGPGTRLTVL.

The chain joins TRBV3-1 (or the pseudogene TRBV3-2) to TRBJ1-2, with D maybe TRBD1 (5 bases). The germline gives CDR1 LGHDT, CDR2 YNNKEL (reference sequence). The V end was cut by 1 base, the J end by 7 bases, with 13 bases between. The CDR3 runs 14 residues. The CDR3 region has the DNA TGTGCCAGCAGCCAAGGAGGCAGGGTAGGTGGCTACACCTTC. It yields the protein CASSQGGRVGGYTF.

The chain combines TRBV12-3 or TRBV12-4 with TRBJ1-5; no reliable D call. V shed 3 bases and J shed 4 bases, with 7 bases lying between them. The CDR3 covers 13 residues. The CDR3 reads CASSFGRNQPQHF. As DNA, the CDR3 is TGTGCCAGCAGTTTTGGTCGGAATCAGCCCCAGCATTTT.

V usage is TRBV27 and J usage is TRBJ2-7; 13 bases are shared with TRBD2. In germline, CDR1 is MNHEY, CDR2 SMNVEV (reference sequence). V gave up 8 bases and J gave up 4 bases; unmatched junction bases: 11. CDR3 length: 16 amino acids. CDR3 in amino acids: CASRPQGLAGVYEQYF. The CDR3 nucleotides are TGTGCCAGCCGGCCTCAAGGACTAGCGGGAGTGTACGAGCAGTACTTC.

In its sample, this clone was seen once. This chain uses TRBV5-1 with TRBJ2-3; 7 nucleotides line up with TRBD1. The CDR3 is 15 residues long. CDR1 and CDR2 from the germline V gene are SGHRS and YFSETQ. Trimming at V came to 4 bases and at J to 0 bases, leaving 5 bases not matched to a gene. The CDR3 loop is CASSPRGQSTDTQYF. The CDR3, as DNA: TGCGCCAGCAGCCCCAGGGGACAGAGCACAGATACGCAGTATTTT.

V gene TRBV3-1 (or the pseudogene TRBV3-2) combines with J gene TRBJ1-1; no reliable D call. The CDR3 consists of 13 residues. CDR1 and CDR2 (germline): LGHDT, YNNKEL (reference sequence). The V gene lost 4 bases and the J gene lost 1 base, with 7 bases spanning the gap. The DNA of the CDR3 is TGTGCCAGCAGCCTCGCGGGGAACACTGAAGCTTTCTTT. This codes for CASSLAGNTEAFF.

The chain carries TRBV27 and TRBJ1-5, with 8 bases that match TRBD1. Trimming took 5 bases from V and 3 from J; bases not matched to a gene: 6. This CDR3 has 15 amino acids. Germline CDR1 reads MNHEY; CDR2 reads SMNVEV (reference sequence). The CDR3 DNA reads as TGTGCCAGCAGTCGGACAGGGTTTGACAATCAGCCCCAGCATTTT. Its protein product is CASSRTGFDNQPQHF.

This clone was picked up one time. V usage is TRBV7-9 and J usage is TRBJ2-1; tentative D call: TRBD1 (6 bases). V lost 5 bases, J lost 3 bases, and 14 bases lay in between. Germline V CDR1 and CDR2: SEHNR, FQNEAQ (reference sequence). The CDR3 covers 15 residues. Here the CDR3 reads CASSPGTLLYNEQFF. CDR3 in DNA: TGTGCCAGCAGCCCGGGGACACTACTCTACAATGAGCAGTTCTTC.

The rearrangement uses TRBV6-1 and TRBJ1-2; TRBD1 aligns across 9 bases. This CDR3 is 15 amino acids long. V lost 2 bases, J lost 6 bases, and 7 bases stayed unmatched. Germline loops: CDR1 MNHNS, CDR2 SASEGT. The CDR3 sequence is CASSEFIQGADGYTF. CDR3 nucleotides: TGTGCCAGCAGTGAATTTATACAGGGGGCTGATGGCTACACCTTC.

The rearrangement uses TRBV28 and TRBJ1-2, with a possible D match to TRBD1 (6 bases). The V and J ends lost 6 bases and 4 bases respectively, with 18 bases between them. This CDR3 is built from 15 residues. Germline V gene sequence: CDR1 MDHEN, CDR2 SYDVKM. CDR3 sequence: CASRPPQGTIYGYTF. CDR3 nucleotides: TGTGCCAGCAGGCCACCCCAGGGGACTATCTATGGCTACACCTTC.

The sample holds one count of this clone. J is TRBJ2-1 and V is TRBV7-9, with 9 bases lining up with TRBD1. This CDR3 spans 17 amino acids. With 1 base clipped from V and 2 bases from J, the junction kept 6 bases outside the gene matches. Germline values: CDR1 SEHNR, CDR2 FQNEAQ (reference sequence). Here the CDR3 reads CASSLVMGQGTYNEQFF. CDR3 sequence (DNA): TGTGCCAGCAGCTTAGTCATGGGACAGGGAACCTACAATGAGCAGTTCTTC. The whole variable domain, filled in from reference TRBV7-9 and TRBJ2-1, reads DTGVSQNPRHKITKRGQNVTFRCDPISEHNRLYWYRQTLGQGPEFLTYFQNEAQLEKSRLLSDRFSAERPKGSFSTLEIQRTEQGDSAMYLCASSLVMGQGTYNEQFFGPGTRLTVL.